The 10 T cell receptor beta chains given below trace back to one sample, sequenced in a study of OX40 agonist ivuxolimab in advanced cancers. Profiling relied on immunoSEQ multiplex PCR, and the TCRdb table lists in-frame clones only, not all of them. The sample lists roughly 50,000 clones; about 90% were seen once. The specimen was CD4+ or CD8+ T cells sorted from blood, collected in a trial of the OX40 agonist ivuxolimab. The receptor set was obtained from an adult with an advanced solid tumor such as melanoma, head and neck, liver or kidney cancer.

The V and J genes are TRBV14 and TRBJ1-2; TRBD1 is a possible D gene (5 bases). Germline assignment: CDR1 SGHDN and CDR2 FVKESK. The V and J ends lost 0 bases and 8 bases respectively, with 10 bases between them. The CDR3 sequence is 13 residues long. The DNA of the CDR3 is TGTGCCAGCAGCCAAGATCCGGGGGAGGGCTACACCTTC. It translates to CASSQDPGEGYTF.

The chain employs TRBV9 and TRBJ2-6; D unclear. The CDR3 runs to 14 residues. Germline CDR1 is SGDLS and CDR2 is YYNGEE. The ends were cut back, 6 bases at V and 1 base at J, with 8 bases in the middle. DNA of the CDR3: TGTGCCAGCACCGGACCTTCTGGGGCCAACGTCCTGACTTTC. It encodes CASTGPSGANVLTF.

CDR3 protein: CASSFESNEQFF. DNA of the CDR3: TGTGCCAGCAGCTTCGAAAGCAATGAGCAGTTCTTC. The genes are TRBV7-9 and TRBJ2-1; D ambiguous. Per the germline V gene, CDR1 is SEHNR and CDR2 is FQNEAQ (reference sequence). There are 12 residues in the CDR3. The V and J ends lost 3 bases and 6 bases respectively, with 6 bases between them.

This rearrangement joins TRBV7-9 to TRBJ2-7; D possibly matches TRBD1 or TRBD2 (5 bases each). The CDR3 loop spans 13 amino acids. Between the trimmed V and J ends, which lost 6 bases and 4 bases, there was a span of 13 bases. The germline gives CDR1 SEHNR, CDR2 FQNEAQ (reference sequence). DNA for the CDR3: TGTGCCAGCAGATCGGGACCCGATTACGAGCAGTACTTC. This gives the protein CASRSGPDYEQYF.

The CDR3 loop reads CAISETGPPNSPLHF. CDR3 in DNA: TGTGCCATCAGTGAAACCGGCCCTCCCAATTCACCCCTCCACTTT. The chain links TRBV10-3 to TRBJ1-6; D is uncertain. Trimming shortened V by 3 bases and J by 7 bases, and 13 bases separated the two germline ends. CDR1 is ENHRY and CDR2 is SYGVKD in the germline V gene. The CDR3 has 15 amino acids.

The chain's CDR3 is CASSLESSGNEQFF. The CDR3 DNA follows: TGTGCCAGCAGCTTGGAATCTAGCGGTAATGAGCAGTTCTTC. V gene TRBV5-4 combines with J gene TRBJ2-1; 7 positions agree with TRBD2. V lost 0 bases, J lost 7 bases, and 4 bases stayed unmatched. The germline V gene has CDR1 SGHNT and CDR2 YYREEE (reference sequence). The CDR3 consists of 14 residues.

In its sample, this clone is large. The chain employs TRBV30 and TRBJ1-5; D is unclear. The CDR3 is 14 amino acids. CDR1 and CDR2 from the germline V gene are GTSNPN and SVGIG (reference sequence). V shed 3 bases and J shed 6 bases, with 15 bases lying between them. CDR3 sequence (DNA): TGTGCCTGGAGCCCCGGATTCGGCAGTCAGCCCCAGCATTTT. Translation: CAWSPGFGSQPQHF. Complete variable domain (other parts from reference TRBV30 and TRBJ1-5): SQTIHQWPATLVQPVGSPLSLECTVEGTSNPNLYWYRQAAGRGLQLLFYSVGIGQISSEVPQNLSASRPQDRQFILSSKKLLLSDSGFYLCAWSPGFGSQPQHFGDGTRLSIL.

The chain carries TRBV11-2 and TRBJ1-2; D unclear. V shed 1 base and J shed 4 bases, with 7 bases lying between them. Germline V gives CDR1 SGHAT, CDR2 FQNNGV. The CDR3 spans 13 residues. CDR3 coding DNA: TGTGCCAGCAGCTTAGTCCCGAGCTATGGCTACACCTTC. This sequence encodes CASSLVPSYGYTF.

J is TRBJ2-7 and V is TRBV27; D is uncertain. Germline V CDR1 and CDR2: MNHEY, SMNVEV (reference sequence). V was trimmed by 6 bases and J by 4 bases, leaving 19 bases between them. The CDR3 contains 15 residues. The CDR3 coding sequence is TGTGCCAGCAGGGGGATCGCGGATATCCTTTACGAGCAGTACTTC. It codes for CASRGIADILYEQYF.

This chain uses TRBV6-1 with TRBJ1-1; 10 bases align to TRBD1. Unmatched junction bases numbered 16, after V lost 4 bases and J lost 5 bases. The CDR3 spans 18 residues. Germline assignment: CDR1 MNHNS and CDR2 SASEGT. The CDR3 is CASSGLGTVRQGATEAFF. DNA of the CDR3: TGTGCCAGCAGTGGATTGGGAACTGTTAGACAGGGGGCAACTGAAGCTTTCTTT.